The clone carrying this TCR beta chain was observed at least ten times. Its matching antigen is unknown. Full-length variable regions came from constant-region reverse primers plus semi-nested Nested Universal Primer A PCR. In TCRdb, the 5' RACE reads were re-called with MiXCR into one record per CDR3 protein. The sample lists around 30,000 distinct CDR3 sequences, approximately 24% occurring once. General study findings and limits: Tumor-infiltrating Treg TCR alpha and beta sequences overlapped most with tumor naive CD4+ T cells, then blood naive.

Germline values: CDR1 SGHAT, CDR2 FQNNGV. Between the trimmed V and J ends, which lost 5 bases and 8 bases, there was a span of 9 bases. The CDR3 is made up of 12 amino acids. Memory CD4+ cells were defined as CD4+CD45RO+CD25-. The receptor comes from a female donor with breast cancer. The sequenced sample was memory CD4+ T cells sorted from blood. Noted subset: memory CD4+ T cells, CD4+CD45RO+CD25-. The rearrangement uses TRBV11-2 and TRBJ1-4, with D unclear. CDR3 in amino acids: CASSLTGEKLFF. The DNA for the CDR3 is TGTGCCAGCAGCCTGACCGGCGAAAAACTGTTTTTT.